This T cell receptor beta chain was captured in a study of cytomegalovirus exposure and HLA in healthy donors. Profiled with immunoSEQ multiplex PCR; TCRdb holds only in-frame clones, not every one. This repertoire shows around 150,000 clones, approximately 84% found once; its top ten account for around 9.6%. On this clone itself: Its target is not known.

Study conclusions and caveats: TCR beta chains numbering under 200 were designated cytomegalovirus-associated.

Sequences were obtained from PBMCs. The receptor's source is a man younger than 45 in good health and CMV-seropositive.

Here the CDR3 reads CASSLTSTVNIAEAFF. The CDR3 region has the DNA TGTGCCAGCAGCCTCACTTCGACTGTGAACATCGCTGAAGCTTTCTTT. This chain connects TRBV9 to TRBJ1-1, with no clear D. V was pared by 4 bases and J by 6 bases, with 22 bases between. There are 16 residues in the CDR3. Germline CDR1 SGDLS, CDR2 YYNGEE.